This TCR beta chain is drawn from a study of cytomegalovirus exposure and HLA in healthy donors. Study-wide points: In a later analysis, DRB1 alleles had the most associated TCRs; HLA-C alleles the fewest. In an earlier analysis, in some 500 donors, most V segments appeared productive either ~87% or ~30% of the time.

PCR involved 60 Vbeta and 13 Jbeta primers. Using immunoSEQ multiplex PCR, the repertoire was profiled, and TCRdb retains in-frame clones only, with some absent. The sample carries under 80,000 clones, approximately 71% recorded once. Germline-derived CDR1 and CDR2 are MNHEY and SVGAGI. Unmatched junction bases numbered 7, after V lost 5 bases and J lost 5 bases. The CDR3 runs to 15 residues. Remarks on this clone: The antigen remains unidentified.

The chain links TRBV6-5 to TRBJ1-1; TRBD1 matches 11 bases. This TCR came from a woman aged 25 to 45 in good health and CMV-seronegative. Sequenced material: PBMCs. CDR3 sequence reads: CASSPRGTGGTEAFF. CDR3 DNA sequence: TGTGCCAGCAGTCCAAGGGGGACAGGGGGTACTGAAGCTTTCTTT.